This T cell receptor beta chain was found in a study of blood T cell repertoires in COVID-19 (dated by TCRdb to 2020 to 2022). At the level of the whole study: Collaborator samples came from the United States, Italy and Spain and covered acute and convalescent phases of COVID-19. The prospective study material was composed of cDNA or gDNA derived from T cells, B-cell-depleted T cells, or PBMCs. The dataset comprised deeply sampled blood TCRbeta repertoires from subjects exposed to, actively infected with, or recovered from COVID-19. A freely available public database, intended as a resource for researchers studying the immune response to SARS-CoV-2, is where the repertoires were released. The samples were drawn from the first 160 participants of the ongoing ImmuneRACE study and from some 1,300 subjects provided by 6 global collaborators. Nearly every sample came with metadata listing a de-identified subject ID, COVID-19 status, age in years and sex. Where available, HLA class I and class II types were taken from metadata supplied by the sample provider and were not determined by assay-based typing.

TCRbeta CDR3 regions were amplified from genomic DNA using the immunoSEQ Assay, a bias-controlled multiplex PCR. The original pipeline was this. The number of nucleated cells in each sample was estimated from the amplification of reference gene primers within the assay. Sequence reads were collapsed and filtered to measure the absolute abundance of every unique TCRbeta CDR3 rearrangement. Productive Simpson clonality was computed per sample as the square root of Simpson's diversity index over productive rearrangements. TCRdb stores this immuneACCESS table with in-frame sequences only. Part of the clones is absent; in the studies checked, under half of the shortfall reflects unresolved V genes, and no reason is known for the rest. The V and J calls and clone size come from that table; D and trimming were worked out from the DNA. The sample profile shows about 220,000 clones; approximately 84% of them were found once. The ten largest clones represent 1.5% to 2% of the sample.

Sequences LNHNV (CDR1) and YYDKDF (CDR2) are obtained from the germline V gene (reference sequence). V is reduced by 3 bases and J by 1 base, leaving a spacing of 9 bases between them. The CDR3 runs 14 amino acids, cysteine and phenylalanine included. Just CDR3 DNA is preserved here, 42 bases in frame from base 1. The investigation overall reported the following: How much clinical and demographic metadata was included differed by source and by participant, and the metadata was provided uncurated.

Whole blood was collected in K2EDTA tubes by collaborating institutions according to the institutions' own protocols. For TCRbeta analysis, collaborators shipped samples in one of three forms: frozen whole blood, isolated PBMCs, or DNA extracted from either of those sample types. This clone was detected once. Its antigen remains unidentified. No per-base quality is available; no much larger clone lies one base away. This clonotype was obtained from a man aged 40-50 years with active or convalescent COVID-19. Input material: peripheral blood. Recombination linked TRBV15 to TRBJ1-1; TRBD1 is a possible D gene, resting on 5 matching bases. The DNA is TGTGCCACCAGCAGGGGCGACAGGAACACTGAAGCTTTCTTT. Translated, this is CATSRGDRNTEAFF.